This TCR beta chain was captured by sequencing in a study of T cell repertoires in cytomegalovirus infection. Overall study context: Based on public TCR beta signatures, there were indications of CMV infection and of a matching HLA type.

This clonotype was observed at least ten times. The antigen is unknown. TCRdb recomputed calls from the reads with MiXCR, one row per CDR3 protein. In the table there are 76,000 or so distinct CDR3 sequences, about 3.8% of which are singletons. General study findings and limits: Adding up the frequency of public TCR beta families identified people who carried CMV plus the relevant HLA. The study found HLA-C-restricted CMV-specific TCR beta clonotypes dominating the ex vivo response.

The TCR was taken from a human donor in good health (CMV status not recorded). Some clones in this sample may be carry-over from other donors' samples. The sample comprised PBMCs.

Here the CDR3 reads CASSSLSFEQFF. In DNA form, the CDR3 reads TGTGCCAGCAGTTCCCTCTCATTTGAGCAGTTCTTC. V is TRBV6-5 and J is TRBJ2-1; no firm D call. The CDR3 has 12 amino acids. The germline gives CDR1 MNHEY, CDR2 SVGAGI. With 4 bases removed from V and 9 bases from J, the gap between germline ends came to 10 bases.